The next 14 T cell receptor beta chains were all read from a single sample in a study of spatial heterogeneity in lung cancer. Time point noted: sample taken at primary tumor resection. No cognate antigen is known for these TCRs. TCRdb used MiXCR to reprocess the 5' RACE reads, holding one entry per CDR3 protein. The data show around 18,000 distinct CDR3 sequences, roughly 5.8% seen once. Study observations and caveats: In tumors, expanded intratumoral alpha and beta TCR counts tracked mutation counts.

The sample here was lung tumor tissue, taken at surgery. Receptor source: a female donor with early-stage non-small cell lung cancer.

This clonotype was seen many times. Found in a library prepared for alpha chains, this beta chain is an off-target read, and its abundance has little meaning. CDR3 nucleotides: TGTGCCATCAGTCCCCCGGACTCACCTGATAAGCAGTACTTC. This translates into CAISPPDSPDKQYF. This chain joins TRBV10-3 and TRBJ2-7; a possible D gene is TRBD2 (5 bases). V was clipped by 5 bases and J by 8 bases, with 19 bases between them. This CDR3 has 14 amino acids. The germline CDR1 and CDR2 sequences are ENHRY and SYGVKD.

In this sample, this clonotype turned up many times. A library made for alpha chains picked up this beta chain off target, so its size means little. The chain combines TRBV20-1 with TRBJ1-1; 8 nucleotides match TRBD1. The CDR3 contains 13 residues. The junction had 6 bases not matched to a gene; V was cut back by 6 bases and J by 3 bases. Per germline, CDR1 DFQATT and CDR2 SNEGSKA (reference sequence). CDR3 nucleotides: TGCAGTGCGGCACACAGGGGGGACACTGAAGCTTTCTTT. Its protein is CSAAHRGDTEAFF.

By share, this clonotype ranks as medium-sized. In a library made to pick up alpha chains, this beta chain is a stray read with a size that means little. The chain recombines TRBV28 with TRBJ2-1; TRBD2 matches 10 bases. The junction had 6 bases not matched to a gene; V was cut back by 6 bases and J by 7 bases. From germline, CDR1 is MDHEN and CDR2 SYDVKM. The CDR3 sequence is 14 residues long. CDR3 in amino acids: CASRRAGGVNEQFF. The DNA of the CDR3 is TGTGCCAGCAGACGAGCGGGAGGGGTAAATGAGCAGTTCTTC.

This clonotype showed up many times. The library was designed around alpha chains, so this beta chain is a stray read whose abundance carries little weight. This chain connects TRBV4-1 to TRBJ2-1, with 12 bases fitting TRBD1. Trimming removed 1 base from V and 7 bases from J; junction bases left unmatched: 8. The CDR3 loop spans 17 amino acids. Germline CDR1 is MGHRA and CDR2 is YSYEKL. As DNA, the CDR3 is TGCGCCAGCAGCCAAGGAGGGACAGGGGGCGTTATGAATGAGCAGTTCTTC. As protein: CASSQGGTGGVMNEQFF.

A note on this clonotype: At one boundary the junction diverges from the germline segment, which might be a read error. This beta chain appears as a stray read in a library generated for alpha chains; its size is not informative. This chain connects TRBV4-1 to TRBJ1-1; 7 bases align to TRBD1. CDR3 length: 13 residues. The V gene's germline CDR1 is MGHRA and CDR2 YSYEKL. The CDR3 here is CAGSQDRGLEAFF. In DNA, the CDR3 is TGCGCCGGCAGCCAAGATAGGGGGCTTGAAGCTTTCTTT.

This clonotype was observed a few times. The library was designed around alpha chains, so this beta chain is a stray read whose abundance carries little weight. J is TRBJ2-1 and V is TRBV5-1; 7 bases are a match to TRBD2. The junction had 6 bases not matched to a gene; V was cut back by 5 bases and J by 4 bases. The CDR3 sequence is 14 residues long. Germline CDR1 is SGHRS and CDR2 is YFSETQ. The DNA of the CDR3 is TGCGCCAGCAGAGCTAGCGGATATTACAATGAGCAGTTCTTC. As protein: CASRASGYYNEQFF.

As regards this clonotype: Since the library was made to target alpha chains, this beta chain is a stray read and its abundance is not meaningful. The chain combines TRBV29-1 with TRBJ2-1; the D is unclear. CDR1 and CDR2 (germline): SQVTM, ANQGSEA. Trimming left V 2 bases short and J 0 bases short, with 8 bases between. This CDR3 region has 14 residues. CDR3 protein: CSVETTRSYNEQFF. CDR3 bases: TGCAGCGTTGAAACTACCCGCTCCTACAATGAGCAGTTCTTC.

In this sample, this clonotype turned up a few times. This beta chain is a stray read from a library made for alpha chains; its abundance is not meaningful. V and J are TRBV12-3 or TRBV12-4 and TRBJ2-3; a possible D gene is TRBD1 (6 bases). Trimming took 4 bases from V and 4 from J, leaving 9 bases between them. This CDR3 region has 13 residues. The DNA for the CDR3 is TGTGCCAGCAGTTCGGGACACCCAGATACGCAGTATTTT. As protein: CASSSGHPDTQYF.

This clonotype is medium-sized. Found in a library prepared for alpha chains, this beta chain is an off-target read, and its abundance has little meaning. The rearrangement joins TRBV4-1 to TRBJ2-5, with 14 bases lining up with TRBD2. Germline lookup yields CDR1 MGHRA and CDR2 YSYEKL. The junction had 4 bases not matched to a gene; V was cut back by 0 bases and J by 1 base. The CDR3 totals 18 residues. CDR3 sequence reads: CASSQEPGLAGGQETQYF. Written as DNA, the CDR3 is TGCGCCAGCAGCCAAGAACCCGGACTAGCGGGAGGCCAAGAGACCCAGTACTTC.

This clonotype came up many times. Because the library targeted alpha chains, this beta chain is an off-target read whose size means little. The genes are TRBV6-1 and TRBJ1-5; unclear D gene. Trimming left V 4 bases short and J 5 bases short, with 9 bases between. Germline values: CDR1 MNHNS, CDR2 SASEGT. The CDR3 consists of 13 residues. CDR3 nucleotides: TGTGCCAGCAGTGTTGGTCCCGATCAGCCCCAGCATTTT. This translates into CASSVGPDQPQHF.

This clonotype was counted many times. The library was built for alpha chains, so this beta chain is an off-target read and its size means little. The chain joins TRBV3-1 to TRBJ1-1, with 8 bases identical to TRBD1. This CDR3 region has 16 residues. V lost 4 bases and J lost 4; bases outside the gene matches: 11. Germline CDR1 reads LGHDT; CDR2 reads YNNKEL (reference sequence). This CDR3 reads CASSLRTGRGSTEAFF. The DNA of the CDR3 is TGTGCCAGCAGCCTTAGGACAGGGAGGGGAAGCACTGAAGCTTTCTTT.

This clonotype was seen repeatedly, ten times or more. As an off-target read in a library built for alpha chains, this beta chain has a frequency of little significance. The gene calls are TRBV29-1 and TRBJ1-1; no clear D. The CDR3 covers 14 residues. Germline CDR1 and CDR2: SQVTM and ANQGSEA. V lost 4 bases to trimming and J lost 4 bases, with 16 bases between them. CDR3 loop: CSVVEAGRGTEAFF. CDR3 nucleotides: TGCAGCGTTGTGGAGGCCGGTCGGGGCACTGAAGCTTTCTTT.

In its sample, this clonotype was seen many times. Since the library was made to target alpha chains, this beta chain is a stray read and its abundance is not meaningful. V usage is TRBV5-6 and J usage is TRBJ1-5; D not resolved. V shed 0 bases and J shed 2 bases, with 15 bases lying between them. CDR1 and CDR2 (germline): SGHDT, YYEEEE. CDR3 length equals 17 residues. DNA of the CDR3: TGTGCCAGCAGCTTGGGACCGCCATCCGGCGGCAATCAGCCCCAGCATTTT. As protein: CASSLGPPSGGNQPQHF.

This clonotype was found many times. Since the library was made to target alpha chains, this beta chain is a stray read and its abundance is not meaningful. The V gene is TRBV7-8, the J gene TRBJ2-7; D perhaps matches TRBD2 (5 bases). Trimming pared 5 bases from V and 0 bases from J, leaving 11 bases between. Germline values: CDR1 SGHVS, CDR2 FQNEAQ. The CDR3 loop spans 14 amino acids. CDR3 bases: TGTGCCAGCAGCAAGATCGGGGTCTCCTACGAGCAGTACTTC. Translation gives CASSKIGVSYEQYF.